A selection of T cell receptor beta chains follows, all from one sample in a study of immune evolution from preneoplasia to lung adenocarcinoma. Clones were read by immunoSEQ multiplex PCR, and TCRdb kept only the in-frame ones, dropping some. Of 4,300 or so clones in the sample, under 85% are singletons; the top ten hold around 8%. Sequencing was performed on FFPE lung adenocarcinoma in situ tissue. Receptors were obtained from a person in their sixties or seventies with lung adenocarcinoma. The CDR3 runs from the conserved cysteine through the conserved F or W. A D gene is named only where the DNA matches it firmly. Clone sizes are given selectively: once, few, many, or a class where the clone is expanded.

V: TRBV7-2; J: TRBJ2-3; size: NA; D: TRBD1; CDR3: CASSLVGGADTQYF; DNA: TGTGCCAGCAGCTTAGTAGGGGGCGCAGATACGCAGTATTTT
V: TRBV9; J: TRBJ2-5; size: NA; D: NA; CDR3: CASSLRGGVQETQYF; DNA: TGTGCCAGCAGCCTGAGGGGGGGGGTCCAAGAGACCCAGTACTTC
V: TRBV7-2; J: TRBJ2-1; size: NA; D: NA; CDR3: CASNLRPGAYNEQFF; DNA: TGTGCCAGCAACTTACGGCCAGGGGCCTACAATGAGCAGTTCTTC
V: TRBV5-4; J: TRBJ2-2; size: NA; D: NA; CDR3: CASSLDLRDTGELFF; DNA: TGTGCCAGCAGCTTGGATTTGAGGGACACCGGGGAGCTGTTTTTT
V: TRBV2; J: TRBJ2-5; size: NA; D: NA; CDR3: CASSDGVAAVGTQYF; DNA: TGTGCCAGCAGTGATGGGGTCGCGGCAGTGGGGACCCAGTACTTC
V: TRBV7-9; J: TRBJ1-1; size: NA; D: NA; CDR3: CASSLSSGDTEAFF; DNA: TGTGCCAGCAGTCTTTCATCGGGGGACACTGAAGCTTTCTTT
V: TRBV4-2; J: TRBJ1-2; size: NA; D: NA; CDR3: CASSRGTVHRSGYTF; DNA: TGTGCCAGCAGCCGGGGAACAGTTCACCGTAGTGGCTACACCTTC
V: TRBV21-1; J: TRBJ2-7; size: NA; D: NA; CDR3: CASSSQDVYEQYF; DNA: TGTGCCAGCAGCAGCCAGGACGTCTACGAGCAGTACTTC
V: TRBV28; J: TRBJ2-7; size: NA; D: NA; CDR3: CASSLSWGVGRDEQYF; DNA: TGTGCCAGCAGTTTATCATGGGGCGTTGGCAGGGACGAGCAGTACTTC
V: TRBV5-1; J: TRBJ1-1; size: NA; D: TRBD1; CDR3: CASSFTGEGTEAFF; DNA: TGCGCCAGCAGCTTTACAGGGGAAGGAACTGAAGCTTTCTTT
V: TRBV7-2; J: TRBJ2-3; size: NA; D: NA; CDR3: CASSSYTDTQYF; DNA: TGTGCCAGCAGCTCCTACACAGATACGCAGTATTTT
V: TRBV7-3; J: TRBJ1-2; size: NA; D: NA; CDR3: CASSLTGQGDNYGYTF; DNA: TGTGCCAGCAGCTTAACAGGGCAGGGAGATAACTATGGCTACACCTTC
V: TRBV28; J: TRBJ2-5; size: once; D: NA; CDR3: CASSYLGGQQYQETQYF; DNA: TGTGCCAGCAGCTACCTCGGAGGTCAACAGTACCAAGAGACCCAGTACTTC
V: TRBV9; J: TRBJ2-5; size: few; D: TRBD2; CDR3: CASSVAGGYYHQETQYF; DNA: TGTGCCAGCAGCGTGGCGGGGGGCTACTACCATCAAGAGACCCAGTACTTC
V: TRBV5-8; J: TRBJ2-3; size: NA; D: NA; CDR3: CASSLQQGWRYF; DNA: TGTGCCAGCAGCTTGCAACAGGGTTGGAGGTATTTT
V: TRBV18; J: TRBJ1-5; size: few; D: TRBD1; CDR3: CASSPTGGVSNQPQHF; DNA: TGTGCCAGCTCACCAACAGGGGGCGTGAGCAATCAGCCCCAGCATTTT
V: TRBV11-2; J: TRBJ2-7; size: NA; D: NA; CDR3: CASSQIDGASEQYF; DNA: TGTGCCAGCAGCCAAATTGATGGGGCCTCCGAGCAGTACTTC
V: TRBV6-5; J: TRBJ1-5; size: NA; D: NA; CDR3: CASRRGTGNQPQHF; DNA: TGTGCCAGCCGGCGGGGGACGGGCAATCAGCCCCAGCATTTT
V: TRBV29-1; J: TRBJ1-1; size: few; D: NA; CDR3: CSVEPNTEAFF; DNA: TGCAGCGTTGAGCCGAACACTGAAGCTTTCTTT
V: TRBV7-9; J: TRBJ2-2; size: NA; D: TRBD1; CDR3: CASSQGQGDTGELFF; DNA: TGTGCCAGCAGCCAAGGACAGGGGGACACCGGGGAGCTGTTTTTT
V: TRBV4-1; J: TRBJ1-2; size: NA; D: NA; CDR3: CASSHRDTTNYGYTF; DNA: TGCGCCAGCAGCCACCGGGATACAACAAACTATGGCTACACCTTC
V: TRBV18; J: TRBJ1-6; size: few; D: NA; CDR3: CASSPRDGVTPLHF; DNA: TGTGCCAGCTCACCTCGGGACGGAGTAACTCCCCTCCACTTT
V: TRBV28; J: TRBJ1-5; size: large; D: NA; CDR3: CASSRGVSNQPQHF; DNA: TGTGCCAGCAGTCGGGGGGTTAGCAATCAGCCCCAGCATTTT
V: TRBV5-1; J: TRBJ2-2; size: NA; D: NA; CDR3: CASREGVTTGELFF; DNA: TGCGCCAGCAGGGAGGGGGTGACCACCGGGGAGCTGTTTTTT
V: TRBV6-1; J: TRBJ2-5; size: NA; D: NA; CDR3: CASSRQWETQYF; DNA: TGTGCCAGCAGTCGACAGTGGGAGACCCAGTACTTC
V: TRBV5-6; J: TRBJ2-3; size: NA; D: TRBD1; CDR3: CASTVGQGTDTQYF; DNA: TGTGCCAGCACGGTGGGACAGGGCACAGATACGCAGTATTTT
V: TRBV19; J: TRBJ2-5; size: NA; D: TRBD1; CDR3: CASSLGTGAETQYF; DNA: TGTGCCAGTAGTCTTGGGACAGGGGCTGAGACCCAGTACTTC
V: TRBV4-1; J: TRBJ2-7; size: few; D: TRBD1; CDR3: CASSPRTGSSYEQYF; DNA: TGCGCCAGCAGCCCACGGACAGGGAGCTCCTACGAGCAGTACTTC
V: TRBV30; J: TRBJ2-3; size: NA; D: NA; CDR3: CALGLILPTQYF; DNA: TGTGCCTTAGGTCTGATCTTGCCTACGCAGTATTTT
V: TRBV11-3; J: TRBJ2-7; size: NA; D: NA; CDR3: CASSPRSYEQYF; DNA: TGTGCCAGCAGCCCTAGAAGCTACGAGCAGTACTTC
V: TRBV5-1; J: TRBJ1-1; size: few; D: NA; CDR3: CASSLAAGASTEAFF; DNA: TGCGCCAGCAGCTTGGCCGCAGGGGCGAGCACTGAAGCTTTCTTT
V: TRBV19; J: TRBJ1-2; size: NA; D: NA; CDR3: CASSIYRDRTNGYTF; DNA: TGTGCCAGTAGTATATACAGGGACCGGACGAATGGCTACACCTTC
V: TRBV6-1; J: TRBJ2-5; size: NA; D: TRBD2; CDR3: CASSEPTLTSVKETQYF; DNA: TGTGCCAGCAGTGAACCAACGCTGACTAGCGTTAAGGAGACCCAGTACTTC
V: TRBV7-8; J: TRBJ2-7; size: NA; D: NA; CDR3: CASSLSGIGGYEQYF; DNA: TGTGCCAGCAGCTTATCCGGGATAGGGGGCTACGAGCAGTACTTC
V: TRBV10-2; J: TRBJ2-1; size: NA; D: TRBD2; CDR3: CASSELGGGEQFF; DNA: TGCGCCAGCAGTGAGCTCGGGGGGGGAGAGCAGTTCTTC
V: TRBV19; J: TRBJ1-3; size: NA; D: TRBD1; CDR3: CASSRGPRSGNTIYF; DNA: TGTGCCAGTTCCAGGGGGCCTCGCTCTGGAAACACCATATATTTT
V: TRBV1; J: TRBJ1-2; size: NA; D: NA; CDR3: CTSSDLRPGLVGYTF; DNA: TGCACCAGCAGCGACCTCAGGCCAGGCCTTGTTGGCTACACCTTC
V: TRBV6-4; J: TRBJ1-1; size: NA; D: TRBD1; CDR3: CASSDSETGASTFF; DNA: TGTGCCAGCAGTGACTCAGAGACAGGGGCGTCGACTTTCTTT
V: TRBV28; J: TRBJ1-1; size: NA; D: NA; CDR3: CASSPPGTENTEAFF; DNA: TGTGCCAGCAGTCCCCCCGGGACGGAGAACACTGAAGCTTTCTTT
V: TRBV9; J: TRBJ2-3; size: NA; D: NA; CDR3: CASSVEVTDTQYF; DNA: TGTGCCAGCAGCGTAGAAGTCACAGATACGCAGTATTTT
V: TRBV7-9; J: TRBJ2-7; size: NA; D: TRBD1; CDR3: CASSLGPGQGSRSSYEQYF; DNA: TGTGCCAGCAGCCTAGGGCCGGGACAGGGGAGTAGAAGCTCCTACGAGCAGTACTTC
V: TRBV6-1; J: TRBJ2-3; size: NA; D: TRBD1; CDR3: CASSEKTGGWRTDTQYF; DNA: TGTGCCAGCAGTGAGAAAACAGGGGGCTGGCGCACAGATACGCAGTATTTT
V: TRBV5-1; J: TRBJ2-6; size: few; D: NA; CDR3: CASSLSLSGANVLTF; DNA: TGCGCCAGCAGCTTGTCTCTCTCTGGGGCCAACGTCCTGACTTTC
V: TRBV4-2; J: TRBJ1-2; size: NA; D: NA; CDR3: CASSQEGNYGYTF; DNA: TGTGCCAGCAGCCAAGAAGGGAACTATGGCTACACCTTC
V: TRBV4-2; J: TRBJ2-2; size: NA; D: NA; CDR3: CASSQLPGLTNTGELFF; DNA: TGTGCCAGCAGCCAACTTCCAGGACTGACGAACACCGGGGAGCTGTTTTTT
V: TRBV7-2; J: TRBJ2-7; size: NA; D: NA; CDR3: CASSLVGLLSYEQYF; DNA: TGTGCCAGCAGCTTAGTAGGACTTCTCTCCTACGAGCAGTACTTC
V: TRBV27; J: TRBJ2-5; size: NA; D: TRBD2; CDR3: CASSLVGGAEETQYF; DNA: TGTGCCAGCAGTTTGGTCGGGGGGGCCGAGGAGACCCAGTACTTC